This T cell receptor (beta chain) was obtained from a study of T cell responses to AZD1222 COVID-19 vaccine. Germline CDR1 is SGHDN and CDR2 is FVKESK. V lost 1 base and J lost 8, with 18 bases in between. The CDR3 spans 16 residues. Study results and caveats: Rises in breadth and depth of Spike-specific TCRs came after two AZD1222 doses. The peak T cell response came first, and repertoires were sampled only after it. Donors were largely white British and mainly female; clonal diversity was possibly underestimated.

Sequenced by immunoSEQ multiplex PCR; TCRdb stores in-frame clones only, minus some. Of fewer than 200,000 clones in the sample, about 92% were seen once. Notes on this clone: Its antigen is as yet unknown.

The rearrangement links TRBV14 to TRBJ2-1; D possibly uses TRBD1 or TRBD2 (5 bases each). The TCR comes from an adult in good health. This material consisted of peripheral blood, taken on day 0 of AZD1222 vaccination. CDR3 protein: CASSQGPFVGVDEQFF. The CDR3 DNA is TGTGCCAGCAGCCAAGGCCCCTTTGTGGGGGTAGATGAGCAGTTCTTC. Together with reference TRBV14 and TRBJ2-1, the CDR3 gives the full variable domain: EAGVTQFPSHSVIEKGQTVTLRCDPISGHDNLYWYRRVMGKEIKFLLHFVKESKQDESGMPNNRFLAERTGGTYSTLKVQPAELEDSGVYFCASSQGPFVGVDEQFFGPGTRLTVL.